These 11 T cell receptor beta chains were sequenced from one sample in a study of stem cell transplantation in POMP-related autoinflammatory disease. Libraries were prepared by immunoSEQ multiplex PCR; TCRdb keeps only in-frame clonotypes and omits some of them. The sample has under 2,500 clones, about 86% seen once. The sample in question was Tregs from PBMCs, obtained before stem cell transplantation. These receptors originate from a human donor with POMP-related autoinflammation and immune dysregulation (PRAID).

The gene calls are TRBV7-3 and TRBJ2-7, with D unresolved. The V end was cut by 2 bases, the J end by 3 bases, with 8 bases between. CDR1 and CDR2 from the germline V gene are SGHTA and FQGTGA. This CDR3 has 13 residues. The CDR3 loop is CASSLGRSYEQYF. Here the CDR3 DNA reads TGTGCCAGCAGCTTAGGCAGGAGCTACGAGCAGTACTTC.

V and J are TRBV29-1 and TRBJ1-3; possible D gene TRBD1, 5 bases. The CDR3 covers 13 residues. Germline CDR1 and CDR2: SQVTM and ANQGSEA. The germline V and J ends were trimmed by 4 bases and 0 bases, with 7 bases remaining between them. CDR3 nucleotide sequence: TGCAGCGTTGGACAGAGCTCTGGAAACACCATATATTTT. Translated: CSVGQSSGNTIYF.

The CDR3 sequence is CASSPGAFSSYNEQFF. The CDR3 DNA follows: TGTGCCAGCTCACCAGGGGCGTTCAGCTCCTACAATGAGCAGTTCTTC. The chain couples TRBV18 to TRBJ2-1; D possibly corresponds to TRBD1 (5 bases). Trimming pared 2 bases from V and 0 bases from J, leaving 11 bases between. The CDR3 has 16 residues. Germline values: CDR1 KGHSH, CDR2 LQKENI.

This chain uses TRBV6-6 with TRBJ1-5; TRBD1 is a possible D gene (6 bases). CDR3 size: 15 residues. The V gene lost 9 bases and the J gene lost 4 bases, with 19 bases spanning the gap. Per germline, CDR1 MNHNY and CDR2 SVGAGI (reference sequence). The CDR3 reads CARTSGTTDNQPQHF. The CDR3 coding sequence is TGTGCCAGGACTTCCGGGACAACGGATAATCAGCCCCAGCATTTT.

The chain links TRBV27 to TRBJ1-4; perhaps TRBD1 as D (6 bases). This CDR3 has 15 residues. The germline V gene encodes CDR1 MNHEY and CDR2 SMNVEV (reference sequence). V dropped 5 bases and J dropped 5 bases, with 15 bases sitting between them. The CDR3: CASSRTGWGNEKLFF. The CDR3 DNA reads TGTGCCAGCAGTCGCACAGGGTGGGGGAATGAAAAACTGTTTTTT.

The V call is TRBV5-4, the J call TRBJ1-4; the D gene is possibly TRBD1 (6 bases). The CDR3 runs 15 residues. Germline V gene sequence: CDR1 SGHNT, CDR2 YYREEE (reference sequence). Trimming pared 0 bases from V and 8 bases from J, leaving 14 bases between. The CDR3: CASSLGGAGGEKLFF. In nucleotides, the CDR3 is TGTGCCAGCAGCTTGGGGGGGGCAGGAGGAGAAAAACTGTTTTTT.

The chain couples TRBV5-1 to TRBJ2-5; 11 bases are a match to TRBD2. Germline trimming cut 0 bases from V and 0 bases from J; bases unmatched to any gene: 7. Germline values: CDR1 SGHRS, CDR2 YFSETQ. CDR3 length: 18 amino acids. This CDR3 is CASSLAKLAGAYQETQYF. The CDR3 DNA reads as TGCGCCAGCAGCTTGGCCAAACTAGCGGGGGCGTACCAAGAGACCCAGTACTTC.

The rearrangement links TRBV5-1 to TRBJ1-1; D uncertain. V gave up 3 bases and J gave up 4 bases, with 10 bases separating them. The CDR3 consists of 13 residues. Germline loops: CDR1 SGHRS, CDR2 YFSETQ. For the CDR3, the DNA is TGCGCCAGCAGCTGGTACGGTAGCACTGAAGCTTTCTTT. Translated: CASSWYGSTEAFF.

The CDR3 DNA reads as TGTGCCAGTAGAAGTCACTCGGACAGCTCCTACGAGCAGTACTTC. Its translation: CASRSHSDSSYEQYF. The chain carries TRBV19 and TRBJ2-7, with D possibly TRBD1 on 6 matching bases. Trimming shortened V by 6 bases and J by 0 bases, and 15 bases separated the two germline ends. Germline lookup yields CDR1 LNHDA and CDR2 SQIVND (reference sequence). The length of the CDR3 is 15 residues.

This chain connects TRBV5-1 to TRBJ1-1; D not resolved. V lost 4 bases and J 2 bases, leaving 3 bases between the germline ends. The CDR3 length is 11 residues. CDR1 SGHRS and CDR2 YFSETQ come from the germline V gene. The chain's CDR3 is CASSLNTEAFF. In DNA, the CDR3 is TGCGCCAGCAGCCTCAACACTGAAGCTTTCTTT.

The chain's CDR3 is CASSLAWGSTGELFF. The CDR3 nucleotides read TGTGCCAGCAGCTTAGCTTGGGGCTCGACCGGGGAGCTGTTTTTT. This rearrangement joins TRBV7-9 to TRBJ2-2, with D perhaps TRBD1 (5 bases). The V gene lost 0 bases and the J gene lost 5 bases, with 10 bases spanning the gap. From germline, CDR1 is SEHNR and CDR2 FQNEAQ (reference sequence). The CDR3 covers 15 residues.